The next 17 T cell receptor beta chains were all read from a single sample in a study of cytomegalovirus exposure and HLA in healthy donors. Clones were sequenced by immunoSEQ multiplex PCR, and TCRdb holds only the in-frame ones, with some missing. The sample has under 400,000 clones, around 86% seen once; the top ten hold 0.83%. Sequences were obtained from PBMCs. These receptors all come from a woman aged 18-30 years in good health and CMV-seronegative.

The chain has TRBV5-6 and TRBJ2-7; tentatively, D is TRBD1 (5 bases). Germline-derived CDR1 and CDR2 are SGHDT and YYEEEE. Trimming removed 3 bases from V and 5 bases from J, with 18 bases in between. The CDR3 has 15 amino acids. The CDR3 is CASSWSLGLIHEQYF. Written as DNA, the CDR3 is TGTGCCAGCAGCTGGAGTTTGGGGCTAATCCACGAGCAGTACTTC. The whole variable domain, filled in from reference TRBV5-6 and TRBJ2-7, reads DAGVTQSPTHLIKTRGQQVTLRCSPKSGHDTVSWYQQALGQGPQFIFQYYEEEERQRGNFPDRFSGHQFPNYSSELNVNALLLGDSALYLCASSWSLGLIHEQYFGPGTRLTVT.

This clone has only one observation. The chain recombines TRBV4-1 with TRBJ1-5; 9 bases are a match to TRBD1. CDR1 is MGHRA and CDR2 is YSYEKL in the germline V gene. The length of the CDR3 is 14 residues. The V segment lost 9 bases and the J segment 2 bases; nucleotides outside the gene matches: 5. The CDR3 loop is CASKRTGGNQPQHF. The DNA of the CDR3 is TGCGCCAGTAAACGGACAGGGGGCAATCAGCCCCAGCATTTT.

The chain is built from TRBV15 and TRBJ1-2; maybe TRBD1 (6 bases). Per the germline V gene, CDR1 is LNHNV and CDR2 is YYDKDF (reference sequence). V gave up 5 bases and J gave up 4 bases, with 20 bases separating them. The length of the CDR3 is 16 residues. Here the CDR3 DNA reads TGTGCCACCAGCTCCAAGTTCGGGGGGCAGGGCTATGGCTACACCTTC. It is translated as CATSSKFGGQGYGYTF.

This clone appeared once. This sequence joins TRBV28 and TRBJ2-6; TRBD1 agrees at 8 bases. Losses at the gene ends were 4 bases for V and 5 bases for J; bases not matched to a gene: 4. The CDR3 contains 15 residues. Germline assignment: CDR1 MDHEN and CDR2 SYDVKM. The CDR3 protein is CASSSDRGRANVLTF. In DNA, the CDR3 is TGTGCCAGCAGTTCAGACAGGGGTAGGGCCAACGTCCTGACTTTC.

CDR3 in amino acids: CASSRDRSYEQYF. The DNA for the CDR3 is TGTGCCAGCAGCAGGGACAGGAGCTACGAGCAGTACTTC. The chain is built from TRBV7-2 and TRBJ2-7, with TRBD1 matching 8 bases. The junction had 3 bases not matched to a gene; V was cut back by 5 bases and J by 3 bases. Germline-derived CDR1 and CDR2 are SGHTA and FQGNSA. The CDR3 is 13 amino acids. Supplemented by reference TRBV7-2 and TRBJ2-7, the full variable domain reads GAGVSQSPSNKVTEKGKDVELRCDPISGHTALYWYRQSLGQGLEFLIYFQGNSAPDKSGLPSDRFSAERTGGSVSTLTIQRTQQEDSAVYLCASSRDRSYEQYFGPGTRLTVT.

This clone has a single count. V is TRBV19 and J is TRBJ2-5; 8 bases align to TRBD1. Germline CDR1 reads LNHDA; CDR2 reads SQIVND (reference sequence). V gave up 3 bases and J gave up 5 bases; unmatched junction bases: 8. This CDR3 region has 15 residues. DNA of the CDR3: TGTGCCAGTAGTATCCGGCAGGGGGCCGGGGAGACCCAGTACTTC. This gives the protein CASSIRQGAGETQYF.

This clone was counted a single time. The chain joins TRBV5-8 to TRBJ2-1; TRBD2 matches 10 bases. Trimming at V came to 4 bases and at J to 5 bases, leaving 3 bases not matched to a gene. Germline assignment: CDR1 SGHTS and CDR2 YDEGEE. CDR3 length: 14 amino acids. The CDR3, as DNA: TGTGCCAGCAGCCTCGGACTAGCGGACAATGAGCAGTTCTTC. It encodes CASSLGLADNEQFF. Based on the CDR3 plus reference TRBV5-8 and TRBJ2-1, the full variable domain is EAGVTQSPTHLIKTRGQQATLRCSPISGHTSVYWYQQALGLGLQFLLWYDEGEERNRGNFPPRFSGRQFPNYSSELNVNALELEDSALYLCASSLGLADNEQFFGPGTRLTVL.

The V gene is TRBV15, the J gene TRBJ2-7; D might be TRBD1 (6 bases). Germline-derived CDR1 and CDR2 are LNHNV and YYDKDF (reference sequence). V lost 5 bases and J 6 bases, leaving 20 bases between the germline ends. The CDR3 has 15 residues. The CDR3 DNA sequence: TGTGCCACCAGCCCTCAGCAGGGGCCCTTCTTCGAGCAGTACTTC. Translating gives CATSPQQGPFFEQYF.

J is TRBJ2-7 and V is TRBV28; 12 bases map to TRBD2. Germline V gene lookup returns CDR1 MDHEN and CDR2 SYDVKM. The CDR3 has 15 amino acids. Trimming at V came to 4 bases and at J to 2 bases, leaving 3 bases not matched to a gene. The CDR3 DNA is TGTGCCAGCAGTTCGACTAGCGGGAGACCCTACGAGCAGTACTTC. It specifies CASSSTSGRPYEQYF.

The rearrangement joins TRBV2 to TRBJ1-1, with no clear D. The CDR3 sequence is 13 residues long. The ends were cut back, 3 bases at V and 9 bases at J, with 14 bases in the middle. Germline CDR1 and CDR2: SNHLY and FYNNEI. This CDR3 reads CASSERPMAQAFF. CDR3 in DNA: TGTGCCAGCAGTGAGAGGCCTATGGCGCAAGCTTTCTTT. The full variable domain, rest sourced from reference TRBV2 and TRBJ1-1, is EPEVTQTPSHQVTQMGQEVILRCVPISNHLYFYWYRQILGQKVEFLVSFYNNEISEKSEIFDDQFSVERPDGSNFTLKIRSTKLEDSAMYFCASSERPMAQAFFGQGTRLTVV.

The chain couples TRBV14 to TRBJ2-7; TRBD2 might be the D (6 bases). CDR3 size: 16 residues. Trimming took 1 base from V and 2 from J, leaving 15 bases between them. CDR1 is SGHDN, CDR2 FVKESK, per germline. The DNA for the CDR3 is TGTGCCAGCAGCCAAGTTGGCCGGGAGCGACCCTACGAGCAGTACTTC. Residues: CASSQVGRERPYEQYF. Full variable domain (rest looked up from reference TRBV14 and TRBJ2-7): EAGVTQFPSHSVIEKGQTVTLRCDPISGHDNLYWYRRVMGKEIKFLLHFVKESKQDESGMPNNRFLAERTGGTYSTLKVQPAELEDSGVYFCASSQVGRERPYEQYFGPGTRLTVT.

The chain uses TRBV18 and TRBJ1-1; no reliable D call. V dropped 2 bases and J dropped 3 bases, with 7 bases sitting between them. CDR3 length equals 13 residues. In germline, CDR1 is KGHSH, CDR2 LQKENI. CDR3 amino acids: CASSPSRDTEAFF. DNA of the CDR3: TGTGCCAGCTCACCATCACGGGACACTGAAGCTTTCTTT.

V and J are TRBV19 and TRBJ1-1; 7 nucleotides agree with TRBD1. V lost 3 bases, J lost 0 bases, and 16 bases stayed unmatched. The germline V gene has CDR1 LNHDA and CDR2 SQIVND (reference sequence). This CDR3 spans 19 amino acids. The CDR3 coding sequence is TGTGCCAGTAGTATCCGACTCGACAGGGAACTACCCATGAACACTGAAGCTTTCTTT. It translates to CASSIRLDRELPMNTEAFF.

Here the CDR3 reads CASMFGGSSYNEQFF. CDR3 DNA sequence: TGTGCCAGTATGTTCGGGGGGAGCTCCTACAATGAGCAGTTCTTC. The chain carries TRBV19 and TRBJ2-1; 7 nucleotides align to TRBD2. The CDR3 spans 15 residues. Germline-derived CDR1 and CDR2 are LNHDA and SQIVND (reference sequence). Trimming cost V 7 bases and J 0 bases; bases outside gene matches: 6.

This chain uses TRBV7-8 with TRBJ1-5, with a weak D call TRBD1 (6 bases). Trimming left V 2 bases short and J 1 base short, with 9 bases between. Germline V CDR1 and CDR2: SGHVS, FQNEAQ. The CDR3 runs to 15 residues. CDR3 in DNA: TGTGCCAGCAGCTTATCGCAGGGGAGCAATCAGCCCCAGCATTTT. It yields the protein CASSLSQGSNQPQHF.

V gene TRBV7-8 combines with J gene TRBJ2-7, with D unclear. V gave up 1 base and J gave up 0 bases, with 10 bases separating them. The germline V gene encodes CDR1 SGHVS and CDR2 FQNEAQ. This CDR3 contains 15 residues. CDR3 loop: CASSLGWRSSYEQYF. The CDR3 region has the DNA TGTGCCAGCAGCTTAGGGTGGCGGAGCTCCTACGAGCAGTACTTC.

V usage is TRBV6-5 and J usage is TRBJ2-7; D perhaps matches TRBD1 (5 bases). Trimming stripped 2 bases from V and 0 bases from J, with 14 bases between. Germline assignment: CDR1 MNHEY and CDR2 SVGAGI. The length of the CDR3 is 16 residues. Here the CDR3 reads CASSYRRLTDSYEQYF. DNA for the CDR3: TGTGCCAGCAGTTACCGAAGATTGACAGACTCCTACGAGCAGTACTTC.